This TCR beta chain emerged from a study of T cell responses to AZD1222 COVID-19 vaccine. Measured with immunoSEQ multiplex PCR; TCRdb has only the in-frame clones, and not every one. The sample gives about 120,000 clones, roughly 92% of which show up once; around 1.5% is in the top ten. The CDR3 contains 15 residues. The trim removed 4 bases at V and 3 bases at J, leaving 6 bases unmatched. Germline V gene data show CDR1 as SQVTM and CDR2 as ANQGSEA. The rearrangement uses TRBV29-1 and TRBJ1-2; TRBD1 matches 12 bases. The sequence was collected from an adult who received the AZD1222 COVID-19 vaccine. The specimen was peripheral blood, collected 28 days after the second AZD1222 dose. The CDR3 region is CSVGGDRGQDYGYTF. CDR3 in DNA: TGCAGCGTTGGCGGGGACAGGGGGCAAGACTATGGCTACACCTTC.